These 18 T cell receptor beta chains were sequenced from one sample in a study of blood T cell repertoires in COVID-19. Assay: immunoSEQ multiplex PCR; the TCRdb copy retains only in-frame clones and omits some. The table records about 200,000 clones, nearly 90% of them present only once. Sequencing input: peripheral blood. All receptors come from a man over 45 with COVID-19, enrolled during active disease.

J is TRBJ2-2 and V is TRBV25-1, with D hard to call. The CDR3 is 16 residues long. V lost 2 bases to trimming and J lost 0 bases, with 10 bases between them. CDR1 is MGHDK, CDR2 SYGVNS, per germline. The chain's CDR3 is CASSELRNTNTGELFF. In DNA form, the CDR3 reads TGTGCCAGCAGTGAACTCAGGAATACGAACACCGGGGAGCTGTTTTTT.

The chain carries TRBV7-9 and TRBJ2-1, with D possibly TRBD2 on 7 matching bases. This CDR3 spans 15 amino acids. The germline V gene encodes CDR1 SEHNR and CDR2 FQNEAQ (reference sequence). Trimming removed 5 bases at V and 8 bases at J, with 19 bases between. The CDR3 loop reads CASSPGGGRSDEQFF. The DNA of the CDR3 is TGTGCCAGCAGCCCTGGGGGGGGCAGATCTGATGAGCAGTTCTTC. The complete variable domain, with remaining parts taken from reference TRBV7-9 and TRBJ2-1, reads DTGVSQNPRHKITKRGQNVTFRCDPISEHNRLYWYRQTLGQGPEFLTYFQNEAQLEKSRLLSDRFSAERPKGSFSTLEIQRTEQGDSAMYLCASSPGGGRSDEQFFGPGTRLTVL.

V is TRBV5-8 and J is TRBJ2-2; 7 bases agree with TRBD1. The CDR3 is made up of 15 amino acids. The V and J ends lost 3 bases and 1 base, in that order; junction bases with no gene match: 3. Germline assignment: CDR1 SGHTS and CDR2 YDEGEE. CDR3: CASSYWTGNTGELFF. The CDR3 DNA reads TGTGCCAGCAGCTACTGGACAGGGAACACCGGGGAGCTGTTTTTT.

The rearrangement uses TRBV6-5 and TRBJ1-6; D is undetermined. The length of the CDR3 is 15 residues. The V end was cut by 7 bases, the J end by 0 bases, with 10 bases between. Germline assignment: CDR1 MNHEY and CDR2 SVGAGI. The CDR3 is CASIPSSSYNSPLHF. The CDR3 DNA sequence: TGTGCCAGCATACCATCGAGCTCCTATAATTCACCCCTCCACTTT.

V is TRBV15 and J is TRBJ2-3; TRBD2 aligns across 9 bases. Per germline, CDR1 LNHNV and CDR2 YYDKDF (reference sequence). With 3 bases clipped from V and 6 bases from J, the junction kept 16 bases outside the gene matches. CDR3 length: 18 residues. CDR3 sequence: CATSRLSSAAGGRDTQYF. CDR3 in DNA: TGTGCCACCAGCAGGCTCTCCAGTGCAGCGGGGGGCAGGGATACGCAGTATTTT.

This clone was picked up one time. The chain employs TRBV12-3 or TRBV12-4 and TRBJ2-1, with TRBD1 as a possible D gene (6 bases). V lost 3 bases to trimming and J lost 8 bases, with 11 bases between them. This CDR3 comprises 13 residues. This CDR3 is CASSFLQGDEQFF. As DNA, the CDR3 is TGTGCCAGCAGTTTCCTACAGGGCGATGAGCAGTTCTTC.

The V gene is TRBV5-1, the J gene TRBJ2-5; 10 nucleotides match TRBD1. V lost 1 base to trimming and J lost 5 bases; unmatched junction nucleotides: 11. CDR3 length: 17 residues. Germline values: CDR1 SGHRS, CDR2 YFSETQ. DNA of the CDR3: TGCGCCAGCAGCTTGAACAGGGACAGGGGAGGTTGGGAGACCCAGTACTTC. Protein: CASSLNRDRGGWETQYF. The complete variable domain, with remaining parts taken from reference TRBV5-1 and TRBJ2-5, reads KAGVTQTPRYLIKTRGQQVTLSCSPISGHRSVSWYQQTPGQGLQFLFEYFSETQRNKGNFPGRFSGRQFSNSRSEMNVSTLELGDSALYLCASSLNRDRGGWETQYFGPGTRLLVL.

The rearrangement links TRBV7-9 to TRBJ1-5, with TRBD1 matching 7 bases. J was trimmed by 4 bases and V by 0 bases; bases with no gene match: 3. The CDR3 spans 15 residues. The germline CDR1 and CDR2 sequences are SEHNR and FQNEAQ (reference sequence). CDR3 DNA: TGTGCCAGCAGCTTAGCAGGACAGGCGAATCAGCCCCAGCATTTT. This sequence encodes CASSLAGQANQPQHF. The variable domain in full, with the rest retrieved from reference TRBV7-9 and TRBJ1-5, is DTGVSQNPRHKITKRGQNVTFRCDPISEHNRLYWYRQTLGQGPEFLTYFQNEAQLEKSRLLSDRFSAERPKGSFSTLEIQRTEQGDSAMYLCASSLAGQANQPQHFGDGTRLSIL.

V is TRBV29-1 and J is TRBJ1-1, with 7 bases that match TRBD1. CDR1 is SQVTM, CDR2 ANQGSEA, per germline. V shed 4 bases and J 4 bases; nucleotides not matched to a gene: 9. The CDR3 sequence is 14 residues long. The CDR3 here is CSVVSTGSGTEAFF. The CDR3 DNA follows: TGCAGCGTTGTCTCGACAGGGTCGGGCACTGAAGCTTTCTTT.

The gene calls are TRBV11-2 and TRBJ1-1; TRBD1 matches at 7 bases. The CDR3 consists of 16 residues. Looked up from germline, CDR1 is SGHAT and CDR2 is FQNNGV. V dropped 5 bases and J dropped 1; count of bases not matched to a gene: 10. CDR3 nucleotides: TGTGCCAGCAGCCGACAGGGACCCTCGGGGAACACTGAAGCTTTCTTT. Its protein product is CASSRQGPSGNTEAFF. Combining the CDR3 with reference TRBV11-2 and TRBJ1-1 gives the whole variable domain EAGVAQSPRYKIIEKRQSVAFWCNPISGHATLYWYQQILGQGPKLLIQFQNNGVVDDSQLPKDRFSAERLKGVDSTLKIQPAKLEDSAVYLCASSRQGPSGNTEAFFGQGTRLTVV.

The V gene is TRBV6-5, the J gene TRBJ2-3; perhaps TRBD2 as D (6 bases). The CDR3 consists of 14 residues. Germline V gene lookup returns CDR1 MNHEY and CDR2 SVGAGI. Trimming cost V 7 bases and J 2 bases, with 13 bases left between them. The CDR3 protein is CASKGRFITDTQYF. For the CDR3, the DNA is TGTGCCAGCAAGGGGAGGTTTATCACAGATACGCAGTATTTT.

The V gene is TRBV5-4, the J gene TRBJ2-1, with D uncertain. CDR1 and CDR2 from the germline V gene are SGHNT and YYREEE (reference sequence). V gave up 1 base and J gave up 3 bases, with 11 bases separating them. The CDR3 has 15 amino acids. CDR3 region: CASSLFSSRYNEQFF. In DNA form, the CDR3 reads TGTGCCAGCAGCTTGTTTAGCTCACGCTACAATGAGCAGTTCTTC.

The chain uses TRBV5-1 and TRBJ2-7; maybe TRBD1 (6 bases). Looked up from germline, CDR1 is SGHRS and CDR2 is YFSETQ. CDR3 length: 14 residues. V was pared by 0 bases and J by 8 bases, with 15 bases between. The CDR3 region is CASSLGDKQAQQYF. In DNA, the CDR3 is TGCGCCAGCAGCTTGGGGGACAAGCAGGCCCAGCAGTACTTC.

The chain employs TRBV4-2 and TRBJ1-2; 8 nucleotides agree with TRBD1. This CDR3 comprises 15 residues. The germline gives CDR1 LGHNA, CDR2 YNFKEQ. V was clipped by 4 bases and J by 0 bases; unmatched bases: 4. The CDR3 DNA is TGTGCCAGCAGCCGTACAGGGGGAACTAACTATGGCTACACCTTC. Amino acid sequence: CASSRTGGTNYGYTF.

The chain joins TRBV18 to TRBJ2-7; D uncertain. The CDR3 totals 14 residues. Trimming shortened V by 0 bases and J by 4 bases, and 10 bases separated the two germline ends. CDR1 is KGHSH, CDR2 LQKENI, per germline. CDR3 protein: CASSPPRHPYEQYF. The CDR3 DNA reads as TGTGCCAGCTCACCACCGAGACATCCGTACGAGCAGTACTTC.

Concerning this clone itself: A read error may be the cause here, since a much bigger clone is one base away. The chain couples TRBV11-3 to TRBJ2-7, with 9 bases that match TRBD1. The CDR3 runs to 14 residues. Germline V gene data show CDR1 as SGHNT and CDR2 as YENEEA. V lost 5 bases to trimming and J lost 1 base; unmatched junction nucleotides: 3. CDR3 bases: TGTGCCAGCAGCCCGGGACAGGGATCCTACGAGCAGTACTTC. Amino acid sequence: CASSPGQGSYEQYF.

This sequence joins TRBV7-9 and TRBJ2-1; 8 bases map to TRBD2. There are 18 residues in the CDR3. Trimming removed 5 bases from V and 7 bases from J; junction bases left unmatched: 19. Germline CDR1 SEHNR, CDR2 FQNEAQ (reference sequence). The CDR3 coding sequence is TGTGCCAGCAGCCACCCAAGGGGCTTGGGACTAGGGCCGAATGAGCAGTTCTTC. Its protein product is CASSHPRGLGLGPNEQFF.

This clone came up a few times. This chain connects TRBV19 to TRBJ2-1, with 8 positions matching TRBD1. Germline CDR1 is LNHDA and CDR2 is SQIVND (reference sequence). Trimming cost V 1 base and J 0 bases; bases outside gene matches: 11. CDR3 length: 19 amino acids. The CDR3 region has the DNA TGTGCCAGTAGTATAGGAGTGGGTTGGACAGGGAGCTCCTACAATGAGCAGTTCTTC. This codes for CASSIGVGWTGSSYNEQFF. Together with reference TRBV19 and TRBJ2-1, the CDR3 gives the full variable domain: DGGITQSPKYLFRKEGQNVTLSCEQNLNHDAMYWYRQDPGQGLRLIYYSQIVNDFQKGDIAEGYSVSREKKESFPLTVTSAQKNPTAFYLCASSIGVGWTGSSYNEQFFGPGTRLTVL.